This is a list of T cell receptor beta chains from one sample in a study of brain T cells in children with intractable seizures. Method: immunoSEQ multiplex PCR; TCRdb's copy keeps in-frame clones and lacks some. The table lists 7,500 to 9,500 clones, less than 70% of them singletons, with around 18% in the top ten. Source: resected brain tissue, taken at surgery. The receptors come from a girl aged 2 to 9 with tuberous sclerosis and intractable seizures. CDR3s include the opening cysteine and the closing phenylalanine or tryptophan. A D gene is named only where the DNA matches it firmly. Rows give clone size only sometimes, using once, few, many, or a class for an expanded clone.

D gene,J gene,V gene,clone size,CDR3 protein,CDR3 DNA
TRBD1,TRBJ1-2,TRBV6-5,-,CASSSPGQGSGYTF,TGTGCCAGCAGTTCCCCTGGACAGGGGTCTGGCTACACCTTC
-,TRBJ2-2,TRBV7-8,-,CASSLAPGVRNTGELFF,TGTGCCAGCAGCTTAGCGCCGGGGGTTAGGAACACCGGGGAGCTGTTTTTT
-,TRBJ2-3,TRBV4-1,-,CASSPIASTDTQYF,TGCGCCAGCAGCCCCATCGCTAGCACAGATACGCAGTATTTT
-,TRBJ2-1,TRBV3-1/TRBV3-2,once,CASSQDQGGSDEQFF,TGTGCCAGCAGCCAAGACCAGGGGGGAAGTGATGAGCAGTTCTTC
-,TRBJ1-6,TRBV7-9,medium-sized,CASRKGSSYNSPLHF,TGTGCCAGCAGGAAAGGGAGCTCCTATAATTCACCCCTCCACTTT
-,TRBJ1-6,TRBV4-1,few,CASSQDKWGSYNSPLHF,TGCGCCAGCAGCCAAGATAAGTGGGGCTCCTATAATTCACCCCTCCACTTT
-,TRBJ2-3,TRBV10-3,large,CAISEGGPTDTQYF,TGTGCCATCAGTGAGGGGGGCCCAACAGATACGCAGTATTTT
-,TRBJ1-2,TRBV5-1,-,CASSSSGIYGYTF,TGCGCCAGCAGCTCCTCGGGCATCTATGGCTACACCTTC
TRBD1,TRBJ2-7,TRBV2,once,CASIGDRGYEQYF,TGTGCCAGCATTGGGGACAGGGGTTACGAGCAGTACTTC
-,TRBJ1-1,TRBV2,few,CASVPWVQGLGRNTEAFF,TGTGCCAGCGTGCCTTGGGTGCAGGGCTTGGGGAGGAACACTGAAGCTTTCTTT
-,TRBJ2-3,TRBV19,-,CASSTLQWFSTDTQYF,TGTGCCAGTAGTACCCTACAGTGGTTTAGCACAGATACGCAGTATTTT
-,TRBJ1-6,TRBV5-1,few,CASSLWGVSSKSTYNSPLHF,TGCGCCAGCAGCTTGTGGGGCGTAAGCAGCAAATCTACCTATAATTCACCCCTCCACTTT
-,TRBJ1-3,TRBV5-6,few,CASSSQGASSGNTIYF,TGTGCCAGCAGCTCCCAGGGAGCCTCCTCTGGAAACACCATATATTTT
-,TRBJ1-6,TRBV7-8,medium-sized,CASSSLGSSLGSYNSPLHF,TGTGCCAGCAGCTCCCTTGGGTCCTCCCTCGGCTCCTATAATTCACCCCTCCACTTT
-,TRBJ1-5,TRBV6-5,-,CASSYSYGARQHF,TGTGCCAGCAGTTACTCATACGGGGCCCGCCAGCATTTT
TRBD1,TRBJ1-1,TRBV7-2,once,CASTDRGQSEAFF,TGTGCCAGCACCGACAGGGGGCAGTCTGAAGCTTTCTTT
TRBD1,TRBJ1-2,TRBV5-1,medium-sized,CASSLDTTGTGDGYTF,TGCGCCAGCAGCTTGGACACTACCGGGACAGGGGATGGCTACACCTTC
TRBD1,TRBJ2-2,TRBV9,-,CASSAHGTDNTGELFF,TGTGCCAGCAGCGCCCACGGGACAGACAACACCGGGGAGCTGTTTTTT
-,TRBJ1-5,TRBV2,-,CASSPLVLQEPQHF,TGTGCCAGCAGTCCCTTGGTGTTGCAAGAGCCCCAGCATTTT
TRBD1,TRBJ1-2,TRBV6-1,-,CASSEIGTGNGYTF,TGTGCCAGCAGTGAAATTGGGACAGGGAATGGCTACACCTTC
-,TRBJ1-2,TRBV12-3/TRBV12-4,-,CASSLADSYGYTF,TGTGCCAGCAGTTTAGCGGACAGCTATGGCTACACCTTC
TRBD1,TRBJ1-1,TRBV6-5,-,CASSSGQGLNTEAFF,TGTGCCAGCAGTTCCGGACAGGGACTGAACACTGAAGCTTTCTTT
-,TRBJ1-6,TRBV5-6,few,CASSRGVGEDGSPLHF,TGTGCCAGCAGCCGCGGTGTAGGGGAGGATGGTTCACCCCTCCACTTT
-,TRBJ2-1,TRBV7-8,-,CASSLQGSSYNEQFF,TGTGCCAGCAGCTTACAGGGGAGCTCCTACAATGAGCAGTTCTTC
-,TRBJ1-2,TRBV29-1,-,CSGVVISGSNYGYTF,TGCAGCGGGGTGGTTATTTCTGGTTCTAACTATGGCTACACCTTC
-,TRBJ1-1,TRBV7-2,-,CASSLDFRWLAEAFF,TGTGCCAGCAGCTTAGACTTTCGGTGGCTCGCTGAAGCTTTCTTT
TRBD1,TRBJ1-2,TRBV3-1/TRBV3-2,few,CASSQVLGQGNGYTF,TGTGCCAGCAGCCAAGTCCTGGGACAGGGGAATGGCTACACCTTC
TRBD1,TRBJ2-5,TRBV14,-,CASSQGTGVWETQYF,TGTGCCAGCAGCCAAGGGACAGGGGTATGGGAGACCCAGTACTTC
-,TRBJ2-1,TRBV10-3,-,CAISETGNYNEQFF,TGTGCCATCAGTGAGACAGGTAACTACAATGAGCAGTTCTTC
-,TRBJ1-3,TRBV7-2,medium-sized,CASNDRMGNTIYF,TGTGCCAGCAACGACAGGATGGGAAACACCATATATTTT
TRBD2,TRBJ2-3,TRBV2,-,CASSPREAGLTDTQYF,TGTGCCAGTAGTCCCCGGGAGGCCGGACTCACAGATACGCAGTATTTT
-,TRBJ2-1,TRBV12-1,-,CASSFIDRVGGEQFF,TGTGCCAGCAGCTTTATCGACAGGGTGGGGGGTGAGCAGTTCTTC
-,TRBJ2-5,TRBV2,-,CASSREIQETQYF,TGTGCCAGCAGCCGTGAGATTCAAGAGACCCAGTACTTC
-,TRBJ2-2,TRBV28,-,CASTRKFSLFTGELFF,TGTGCCAGCACAAGGAAGTTTTCGTTGTTCACCGGGGAGCTGTTTTTT
TRBD1,TRBJ1-6,TRBV5-4,few,CASSRTGNNSPLHF,TGTGCCAGCAGCCGGACAGGGAATAATTCACCCCTCCACTTT